This TCR beta chain was identified during a study of cytomegalovirus exposure and HLA in healthy donors. The overall study: Prior work identified 120 million or so unique TCR beta sequences in approximately 180 million T cells.

Study-wide results and limits: Previous analysis showed most TCR beta V segments were productive about 90% or about 30% of the time.

Details on this clone: Antigen unknown.

Germline V gives CDR1 SGHNT, CDR2 YYREEE (reference sequence). The CDR3 extends over 15 amino acids. The V segment lost 2 bases and the J segment 9 bases; nucleotides outside the gene matches: 10. PCR employed 60 Vbeta and 13 Jbeta primers. Measured with immunoSEQ multiplex PCR; TCRdb has only the in-frame clones, and not every one. Here the sample spans about 90,000 clones, 65% to 75% being singletons. The chain links TRBV5-4 to TRBJ2-1, with 8 bases fitting TRBD2. The origin of this receptor is a man in his thirties or forties in good health and CMV-seropositive. Sequencing used PBMCs. For the CDR3, the DNA is TGTGCCAGCAGCTTACCGGGACTAGGAGGCAGTGAGCAGTTCTTC. Its protein product is CASSLPGLGGSEQFF.